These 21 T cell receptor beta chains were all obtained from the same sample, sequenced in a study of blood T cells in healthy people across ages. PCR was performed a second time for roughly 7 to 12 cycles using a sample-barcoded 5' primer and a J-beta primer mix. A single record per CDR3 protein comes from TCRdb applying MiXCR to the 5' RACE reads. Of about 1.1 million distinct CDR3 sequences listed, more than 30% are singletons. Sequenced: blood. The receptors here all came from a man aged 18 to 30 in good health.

CDR3 DNA: TGTGCCAGCAGCCCTCACGGACCCGGGTTTGCTTTCTTT. It encodes CASSPHGPGFAFF. V gene TRBV12-3 or TRBV12-4 combines with J gene TRBJ1-1, with unresolved D. The CDR3 is made up of 13 amino acids. The V and J ends lost 6 bases and 11 bases respectively, with 19 bases between them.

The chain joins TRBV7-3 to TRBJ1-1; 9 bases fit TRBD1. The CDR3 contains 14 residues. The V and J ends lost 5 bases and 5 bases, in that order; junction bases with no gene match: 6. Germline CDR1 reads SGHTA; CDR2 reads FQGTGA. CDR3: CASSMDRGGTEAFF. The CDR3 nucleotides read TGTGCCAGCAGCATGGACAGGGGAGGGACTGAAGCTTTCTTT.

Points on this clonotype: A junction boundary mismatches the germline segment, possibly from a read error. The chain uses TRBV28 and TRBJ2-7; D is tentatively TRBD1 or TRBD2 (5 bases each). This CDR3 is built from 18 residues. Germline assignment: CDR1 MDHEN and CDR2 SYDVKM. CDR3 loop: CTSSLELGVGQSYNEQYF. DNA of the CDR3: TGTACCAGCAGTTTAGAATTGGGGGTGGGCCAATCCTACAATGAGCAGTACTTC.

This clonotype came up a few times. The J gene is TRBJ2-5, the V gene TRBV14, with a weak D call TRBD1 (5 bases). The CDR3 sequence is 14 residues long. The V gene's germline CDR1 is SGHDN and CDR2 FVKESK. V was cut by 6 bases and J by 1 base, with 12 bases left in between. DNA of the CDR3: TGTGCCAGCAGTCCCAGGGTCTTCCAAGAGACCCAGTACTTC. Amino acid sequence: CASSPRVFQETQYF.

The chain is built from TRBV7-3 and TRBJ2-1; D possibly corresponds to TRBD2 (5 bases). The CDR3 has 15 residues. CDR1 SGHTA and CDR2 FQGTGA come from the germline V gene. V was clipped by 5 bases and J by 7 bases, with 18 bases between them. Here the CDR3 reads CASSIPSARGNEQFF. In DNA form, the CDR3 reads TGTGCCAGCAGCATTCCCTCAGCGCGAGGGAATGAGCAGTTCTTC.

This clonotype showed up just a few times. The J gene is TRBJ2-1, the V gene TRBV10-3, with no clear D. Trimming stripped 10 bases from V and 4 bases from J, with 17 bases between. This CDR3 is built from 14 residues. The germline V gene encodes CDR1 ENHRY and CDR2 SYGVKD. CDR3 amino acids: CATGVRSVYNEQFF. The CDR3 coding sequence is TGTGCCACCGGCGTCCGCTCCGTATACAATGAGCAGTTCTTC.

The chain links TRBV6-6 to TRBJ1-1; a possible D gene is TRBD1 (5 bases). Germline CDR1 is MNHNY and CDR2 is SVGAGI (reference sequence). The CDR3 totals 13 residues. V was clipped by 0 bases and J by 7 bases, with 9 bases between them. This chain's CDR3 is CASSYSRDVEAFF. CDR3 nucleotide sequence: TGTGCCAGCAGTTACTCGAGGGACGTTGAAGCTTTCTTT.

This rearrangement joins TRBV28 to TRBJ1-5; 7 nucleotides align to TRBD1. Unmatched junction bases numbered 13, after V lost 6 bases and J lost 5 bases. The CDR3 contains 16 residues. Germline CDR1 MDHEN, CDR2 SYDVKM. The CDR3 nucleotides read TGTGCCAGCAGGCCATTCCTACAGGGGAAGGATCAGCCCCAGCATTTT. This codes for CASRPFLQGKDQPQHF. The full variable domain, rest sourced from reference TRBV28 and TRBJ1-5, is DVKVTQSSRYLVKRTGEKVFLECVQDMDHENMFWYRQDPGLGLRLIYFSYDVKMKEKGDIPEGYSVSREKKERFSLILESASTNQTSMYLCASRPFLQGKDQPQHFGDGTRLSIL.

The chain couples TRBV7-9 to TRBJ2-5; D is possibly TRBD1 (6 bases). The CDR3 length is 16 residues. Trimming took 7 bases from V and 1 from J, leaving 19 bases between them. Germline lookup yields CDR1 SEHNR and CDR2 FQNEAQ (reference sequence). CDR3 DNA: TGTGCCAGCATCTCGCGGTTGGACAGCGCCCAAGAGACCCAGTACTTC. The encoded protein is CASISRLDSAQETQYF.

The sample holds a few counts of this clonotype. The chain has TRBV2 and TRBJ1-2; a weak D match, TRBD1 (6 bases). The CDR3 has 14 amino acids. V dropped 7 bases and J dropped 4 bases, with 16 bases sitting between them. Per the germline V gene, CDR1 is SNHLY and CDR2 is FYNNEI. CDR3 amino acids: CASTLGHGVYGYTF. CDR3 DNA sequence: TGTGCCAGCACCTTGGGACACGGGGTCTATGGCTACACCTTC.

The CDR3 bases are TGTGCCAGCAGCTTGTCTGGGACAGGGGGTTCACCCCTCCACTTT. It encodes CASSLSGTGGSPLHF. The chain links TRBV5-8 to TRBJ1-6; 11 positions agree with TRBD1. This CDR3 is built from 15 residues. Losses at the gene ends were 1 base for V and 9 bases for J; bases not matched to a gene: 3. The germline V gene encodes CDR1 SGHTS and CDR2 YDEGEE.

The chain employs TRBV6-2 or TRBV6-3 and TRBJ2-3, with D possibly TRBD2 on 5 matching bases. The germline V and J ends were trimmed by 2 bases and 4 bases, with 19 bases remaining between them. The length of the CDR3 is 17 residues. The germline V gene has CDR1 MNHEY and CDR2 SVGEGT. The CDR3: CASSYPVGSLDADTQYF. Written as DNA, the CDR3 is TGTGCCAGCAGTTACCCCGTTGGGAGCCTCGACGCAGATACGCAGTATTTT.

CDR3 protein: CASSLYRDGNIQYF. CDR3 coding DNA: TGTGCCAGCAGTTTATACAGGGATGGAAACATTCAGTACTTC. The chain joins TRBV27 to TRBJ2-4; perhaps TRBD1 as D (6 bases). Germline CDR1 reads MNHEY; CDR2 reads SMNVEV (reference sequence). The CDR3 has 14 residues. V dropped 1 base and J dropped 6 bases, with 10 bases sitting between them.

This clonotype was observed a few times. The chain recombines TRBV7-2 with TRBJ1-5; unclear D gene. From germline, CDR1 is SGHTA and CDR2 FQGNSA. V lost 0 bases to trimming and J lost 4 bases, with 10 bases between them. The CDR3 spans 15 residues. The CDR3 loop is CASSLASIGNQPQHF. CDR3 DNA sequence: TGTGCCAGCAGCTTAGCTTCCATAGGTAATCAGCCCCAGCATTTT.

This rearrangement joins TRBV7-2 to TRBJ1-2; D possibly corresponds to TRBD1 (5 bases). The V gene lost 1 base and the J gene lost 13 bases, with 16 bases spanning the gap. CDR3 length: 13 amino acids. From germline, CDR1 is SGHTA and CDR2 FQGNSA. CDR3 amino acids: CASSLDHGHLLTF. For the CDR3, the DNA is TGTGCCAGCAGCTTAGATCATGGACACCTGCTCACCTTC.

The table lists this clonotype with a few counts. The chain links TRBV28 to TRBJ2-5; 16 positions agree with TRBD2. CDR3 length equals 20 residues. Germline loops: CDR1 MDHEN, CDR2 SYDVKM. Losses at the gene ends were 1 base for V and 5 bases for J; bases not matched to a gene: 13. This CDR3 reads CASSLSYLPGLAGGTETQYF. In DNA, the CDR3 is TGTGCCAGCAGTTTATCCTACCTGCCGGGACTAGCGGGGGGGACGGAGACCCAGTACTTC.

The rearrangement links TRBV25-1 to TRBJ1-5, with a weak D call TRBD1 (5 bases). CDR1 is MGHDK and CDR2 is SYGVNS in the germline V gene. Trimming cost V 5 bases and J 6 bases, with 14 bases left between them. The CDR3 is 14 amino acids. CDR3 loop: CASSTRGVSQPQHF. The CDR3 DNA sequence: TGTGCCAGCAGTACCCGGGGGGTAAGTCAGCCCCAGCATTTT.

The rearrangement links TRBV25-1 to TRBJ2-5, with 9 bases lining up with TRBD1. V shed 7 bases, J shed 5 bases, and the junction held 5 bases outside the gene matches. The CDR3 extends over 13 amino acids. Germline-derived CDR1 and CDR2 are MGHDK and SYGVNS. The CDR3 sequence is CASTTGGKETQYF. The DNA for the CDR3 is TGTGCCAGCACAACAGGGGGCAAGGAGACCCAGTACTTC.

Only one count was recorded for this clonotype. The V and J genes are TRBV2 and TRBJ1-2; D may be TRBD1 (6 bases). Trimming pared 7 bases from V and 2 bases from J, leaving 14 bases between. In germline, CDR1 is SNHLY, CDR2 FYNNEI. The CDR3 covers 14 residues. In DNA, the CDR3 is TGTGCCAGCACCCCGACCGACAGGAACTATGGCTACACCTTC. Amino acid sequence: CASTPTDRNYGYTF.

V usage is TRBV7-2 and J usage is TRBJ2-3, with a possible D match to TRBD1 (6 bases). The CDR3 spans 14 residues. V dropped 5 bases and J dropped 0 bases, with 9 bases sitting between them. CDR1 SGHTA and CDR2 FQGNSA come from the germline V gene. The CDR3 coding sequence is TGTGCCAGCAGCGGACAGATTAGCACAGATACGCAGTATTTT. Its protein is CASSGQISTDTQYF.

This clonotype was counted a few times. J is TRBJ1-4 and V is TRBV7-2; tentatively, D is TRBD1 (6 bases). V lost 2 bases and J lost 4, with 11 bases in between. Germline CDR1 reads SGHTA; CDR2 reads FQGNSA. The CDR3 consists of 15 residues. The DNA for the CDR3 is TGTGCCAGCAGCTTACTTGGGGGCCTTAATGAAAAACTGTTTTTT. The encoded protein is CASSLLGGLNEKLFF.